The 9 T cell receptor beta chains in this list originate from one sample, sequenced in a study of CD8 T cells in Susac syndrome (dated by TCRdb to about 2019). Libraries were constructed by the immunoSEQ multiplex PCR assay. RNA was extracted with the RNeasy kit and roughly 0.45 to 1 ug was reverse transcribed using random hexamers. TCRdb took the public reads, trimmed them with fastp at Q25, ran MiXCR for clone calling and kept in-frame beta chains. Rows merge per CDR3 protein into single entries with the most common DNA and genes. The sample table shows about 120,000 distinct CDR3 sequences, and about 95% are seen once. The biggest ten clones account for about 0.13% of the sample. The sequencing input was CD4+ T cells from PBMCs. All receptors derive from a human donor with multiple sclerosis.

The gene calls are TRBV5-1 and TRBJ2-6; D is uncertain. The CDR3 contains 14 residues. V was cut by 2 bases and J by 0 bases, with 3 bases left in between. CDR1 and CDR2 from the germline V gene are SGHRS and YFSETQ. The chain's CDR3 is CASSFDSGANVLTF. CDR3 nucleotide sequence: TGCGCCAGCAGCTTCGACTCTGGGGCCAACGTCCTGACTTTC.

The chain is built from TRBV13 and TRBJ2-6; a weak D match, TRBD2 (5 bases). Trimming took 1 base from V and 0 from J, leaving 10 bases between them. The CDR3 runs 17 residues. CDR1 is PRHDT and CDR2 is FYEKMQ in the germline V gene (reference sequence). The CDR3 region has the DNA TGTGCCAGCAGCTTAGTCCGGACTTTCTCTGGGGCCAACGTCCTGACTTTC. Protein sequence: CASSLVRTFSGANVLTF.

The chain combines TRBV7-9 with TRBJ2-3; 8 nucleotides align to TRBD1. CDR1 is SEHNR, CDR2 FQNEAQ, per germline (reference sequence). Trimming cost V 10 bases and J 6 bases; bases outside gene matches: 9. The CDR3 runs to 13 residues. The CDR3 nucleotides are TGTGCCACTCAAGACAGGGGTGAGGATACGCAGTATTTT. It translates to CATQDRGEDTQYF.

V usage is TRBV5-1 and J usage is TRBJ1-1; D uncertain. This CDR3 region has 13 residues. V was cut by 0 bases and J by 3 bases, with 6 bases left in between. Germline assignment: CDR1 SGHRS and CDR2 YFSETQ. Here the CDR3 DNA reads TGCGCCAGCAGCTTGGTCGGTTACACTGAAGCTTTCTTT. This gives the protein CASSLVGYTEAFF.

V is TRBV20-1 and J is TRBJ1-5; maybe TRBD1 (5 bases). V was trimmed by 3 bases and J by 5 bases, leaving 14 bases between them. CDR1 is DFQATT, CDR2 SNEGSKA, per germline (reference sequence). The CDR3 has 14 residues. The CDR3 DNA reads TGCAGTGCTAGCCCCTGGGGAGGGGATCAGCCCCAGCATTTT. Amino acid sequence: CSASPWGGDQPQHF.

The chain carries TRBV6-2 or TRBV6-3 and TRBJ1-1, with D perhaps matching TRBD1 (5 bases). The length of the CDR3 is 14 residues. V was cut by 6 bases and J by 9 bases, with 20 bases left in between. Germline CDR1 and CDR2: MNHEY and SVGEGT. CDR3 nucleotide sequence: TGTGCCAGCAGCCGAAATTCACCAGGGCAGAAAGCTTTCTTT. As protein: CASSRNSPGQKAFF.

This chain connects TRBV27 to TRBJ1-3; D unclear. V lost 2 bases and J 4 bases, leaving 6 bases between the germline ends. This CDR3 region has 13 residues. Germline CDR1 reads MNHEY; CDR2 reads SMNVEV (reference sequence). The DNA of the CDR3 is TGTGCCAGCAGTTTAGCCAGGGGAAACACCATATATTTT. Amino acid sequence: CASSLARGNTIYF.

V is TRBV7-8 and J is TRBJ2-6; D gene ambiguous. The CDR3 is 17 amino acids. Germline CDR1 SGHVS, CDR2 FQNEAQ. The germline V and J ends were trimmed by 4 bases and 0 bases, with 13 bases remaining between them. The CDR3 nucleotides read TGTGCCAGCAGCTCTAGGACGGTCCTCTCTGGGGCCAACGTCCTGACTTTC. This sequence encodes CASSSRTVLSGANVLTF.

With respect to this clonotype: An end of the junction differs from the germline gene, which may be a read error. The chain is built from TRBV20-1 and TRBJ2-4, with 8 bases fitting TRBD1. The CDR3 totals 13 residues. Per the germline V gene, CDR1 is DFQATT and CDR2 is SNEGSKA (reference sequence). The chain's CDR3 is CSVRQGAKNIQYF. CDR3 sequence (DNA): TGCAGTGTTAGACAGGGGGCCAAAAACATTCAGTACTTC.